The T cell receptor (beta chain) described here comes from a study of cytomegalovirus exposure and HLA in healthy donors. The CDR3 is 15 residues long. Germline loops: CDR1 LNHNV, CDR2 YYDKDF (reference sequence). J lost 4 bases, V lost 3 bases, and 7 bases had no gene match. PCR employed 60 Vbeta and 13 Jbeta primers. Libraries were prepared by immunoSEQ multiplex PCR; TCRdb keeps only in-frame clonotypes and omits some of them. The sample lists about 65,000 clones, around three quarters occurring once. This clone appeared a few times. Its target is unknown. Study-level results: TCR beta V segments were, for the most part, productive about 87% or about 30% of the time in an earlier analysis.

This TCR derives from a young woman in good health and CMV-seronegative. Sequencing was performed on PBMCs. The chain employs TRBV15 and TRBJ1-2; 8 bases agree with TRBD1. CDR3 sequence reads: CATSREAGGAYGYTF. The CDR3 DNA reads as TGTGCCACCAGCAGGGAGGCAGGGGGCGCCTATGGCTACACCTTC.